What follows describes a single TCR beta chain. The data belong to a study of blood T cell repertoires in COVID-19. TCRdb's copy holds only in-frame clones and misses some; the assay was immunoSEQ multiplex PCR. The table includes roughly 400,000 clones, roughly 90% detected once. Someone with COVID-19 had been met by exposed participants within 2 weeks before study entry. V gave up 4 bases and J gave up 4 bases; unmatched junction bases: 14. Per germline, CDR1 MDHEN and CDR2 SYDVKM. The CDR3 totals 18 residues. The TCR was taken from a young woman who had been exposed to COVID-19. The chain recombines TRBV28 with TRBJ2-1, with 9 bases aligning to TRBD1. Sequencing input: PBMCs or T cells enriched from blood (not recorded which). CDR3: CASSSGTGSGDFYNEQFF. In nucleotides, the CDR3 is TGTGCCAGCAGTTCCGGGACAGGGTCCGGGGACTTTTACAATGAGCAGTTCTTC. The full variable domain, in which reference TRBV28 and TRBJ2-1 provide the parts outside the CDR3, is DVKVTQSSRYLVKRTGEKVFLECVQDMDHENMFWYRQDPGLGLRLIYFSYDVKMKEKGDIPEGYSVSREKKERFSLILESASTNQTSMYLCASSSGTGSGDFYNEQFFGPGTRLTVL.